The 20 T cell receptor beta chains given below trace back to one sample, sequenced in a study of Ad26.COV2.S vaccination and SARS-CoV-2 variants. Treatment: some 20 received Ad26.COV2.S at low or high dose, single or two shots; 5 received placebo; per-sample allocation not given. It was on day 63 after the first vaccine or placebo injection that samples were taken. Here immunoSEQ multiplex PCR was the method, and the copy in TCRdb shows in-frame clones only, minus some. This sample has 400,000 or so clones, with 70% to 90% found just once. This material consisted of peripheral blood, taken in a trial of Ad26.COV2.S vaccine versus placebo. These receptors all stem from a person between 18 and 59 years old who received the Ad26.COV2.S COVID-19 vaccine or a placebo.

The gene calls are TRBV11-2 and TRBJ2-7; D unresolved. V lost 5 bases, J lost 6 bases, and 11 bases lay in between. Germline CDR1 is SGHAT and CDR2 is FQNNGV. This CDR3 has 12 amino acids. The CDR3 bases are TGTGCCAGCAGCCGTTGGGTCGTCGAGCAGTACTTC. This codes for CASSRWVVEQYF.

This chain links TRBV7-8 with TRBJ1-4, with 7 positions matching TRBD1. V lost 3 bases, J lost 3 bases, and 4 bases stayed unmatched. The CDR3 length is 15 residues. Looked up from germline, CDR1 is SGHVS and CDR2 is FQNEAQ. CDR3 DNA sequence: TGTGCCAGCAGCTTGTCCCAGGGGGCTAATGAAAAACTGTTTTTT. Its protein product is CASSLSQGANEKLFF.

This chain joins TRBV10-3 and TRBJ2-3; unclear D gene. Germline CDR1 is ENHRY and CDR2 is SYGVKD. Trimming left V 2 bases short and J 3 bases short, with 9 bases between. This CDR3 is 14 amino acids long. CDR3 bases: TGTGCCATCAGTGAGACTATTGGGACAGATACGCAGTATTTT. This translates into CAISETIGTDTQYF.

This clone was recorded a few times. This chain joins TRBV4-1 and TRBJ1-2; a possible D gene is TRBD1 (6 bases). The CDR3 spans 16 residues. V gave up 1 base and J gave up 8 bases, with 20 bases separating them. CDR1 is MGHRA and CDR2 is YSYEKL in the germline V gene. The CDR3 here is CASSQGRGGRSMGYTF. The CDR3 region has the DNA TGCGCCAGCAGCCAAGGTCGGGGGGGCAGGTCGATGGGCTACACCTTC.

The J gene is TRBJ1-1, the V gene TRBV6-5, with 7 bases that match TRBD1. The CDR3 is 14 amino acids. Germline CDR1 MNHEY, CDR2 SVGAGI. After removal of 6 bases from V and 1 base from J, the junction contained 5 bases not matched to a gene. The CDR3: CASRGQQRNTEAFF. The DNA of the CDR3 is TGTGCCAGCAGGGGACAGCAGAGGAACACTGAAGCTTTCTTT.

The J gene is TRBJ1-3, the V gene TRBV10-3; 8 nucleotides align to TRBD1. The CDR3 extends over 14 amino acids. Trimming took 8 bases from V and 3 from J; bases not matched to a gene: 6. Germline loops: CDR1 ENHRY, CDR2 SYGVKD. CDR3 nucleotide sequence: TGTGCCATCCCGGACAGGGTAGGTGGAAACACCATATATTTT. It encodes CAIPDRVGGNTIYF.

The chain is built from TRBV6-5 and TRBJ1-6, with TRBD1 identical over 9 bases. CDR1 is MNHEY and CDR2 is SVGAGI in the germline V gene. CDR3 length equals 14 residues. Trimming at V came to 8 bases and at J to 5 bases, leaving 4 bases not matched to a gene. The CDR3 nucleotides are TGTGCCAGCGGCAGGACAGGGGATAATTCACCCCTCCACTTT. Translating gives CASGRTGDNSPLHF.

The rearrangement uses TRBV11-2 and TRBJ2-4, with 7 nucleotides matching TRBD1. Germline V gene sequence: CDR1 SGHAT, CDR2 FQNNGV. This CDR3 spans 12 amino acids. With 4 bases clipped from V and 14 bases from J, the junction kept 8 bases outside the gene matches. CDR3 sequence: CASSSRAQGEYF. The DNA of the CDR3 is TGTGCCAGCAGCTCCCGGGCCCAGGGGGAGTACTTC.

The CDR3 here is CASSPPGGGQRDTQYF. CDR3 sequence (DNA): TGTGCCAGCTCACCACCAGGGGGGGGCCAAAGAGATACGCAGTATTTT. The chain is built from TRBV18 and TRBJ2-3; D might be TRBD2 (7 bases). Looked up from germline, CDR1 is KGHSH and CDR2 is LQKENI. V lost 0 bases and J lost 5, with 15 bases in between. CDR3 length: 16 amino acids. The complete variable domain, with remaining parts taken from reference TRBV18 and TRBJ2-3, reads NAGVMQNPRHLVRRRGQEARLRCSPMKGHSHVYWYRQLPEEGLKFMVYLQKENIIDESGMPKERFSAEFPKEGPSILRIQQVVRGDSAAYFCASSPPGGGQRDTQYFGPGTRLTVL.

Only one count was recorded for this clone. This sequence joins TRBV7-2 and TRBJ2-6, with TRBD2 as a possible D gene (5 bases). V lost 0 bases to trimming and J lost 0 bases, with 9 bases between them. Germline assignment: CDR1 SGHTA and CDR2 FQGNSA. This CDR3 is 17 amino acids long. The CDR3 coding sequence is TGTGCCAGCAGCTTAGCAACGGGGTTCTCTGGGGCCAACGTCCTGACTTTC. Translating gives CASSLATGFSGANVLTF.

This clone was picked up a small number of times. The V and J genes are TRBV6-2 or TRBV6-3 and TRBJ2-7, with TRBD1 matching over 8 bases. The V segment lost 4 bases and the J segment 7 bases; nucleotides outside the gene matches: 6. This CDR3 has 13 residues. The germline V gene encodes CDR1 MNHEY and CDR2 SVGEGT. CDR3 in DNA: TGTGCCAGCAGTTTCCAGGGGGCGATAGAGCAGTACTTC. It yields the protein CASSFQGAIEQYF.

Here the CDR3 reads CASSERGDVGGYGYTF. The DNA of the CDR3 is TGTGCCAGCAGTGAAAGGGGGGATGTTGGTGGCTATGGCTACACCTTC. The chain has TRBV2 and TRBJ1-2; TRBD1 is a possible D gene (6 bases). This CDR3 is 16 amino acids long. V was clipped by 2 bases and J by 4 bases, with 17 bases between them. Germline-derived CDR1 and CDR2 are SNHLY and FYNNEI.

V usage is TRBV5-4 and J usage is TRBJ2-1; the match to TRBD2 covers 7 bases. Germline V gives CDR1 SGHNT, CDR2 YYREEE (reference sequence). CDR3 length: 17 amino acids. The V gene end was trimmed by 4 bases and the J gene end by 4 bases; junction bases not matched to a gene: 14. In DNA form, the CDR3 reads TGTGCCAGCAGCCCAGGTGGGGGGGGAGGTAGTTACAATGAGCAGTTCTTC. It translates to CASSPGGGGGSYNEQFF. Looking up the rest from reference TRBV5-4 and TRBJ2-1 gives the full variable domain: ETGVTQSPTHLIKTRGQQVTLRCSSQSGHNTVSWYQQALGQGPQFIFQYYREEENGRGNFPPRFSGLQFPNYSSELNVNALELDDSALYLCASSPGGGGGSYNEQFFGPGTRLTVL.

CDR3 nucleotide sequence: TGTGCCAGCAGTCGGGAGCGGGGGTACAATGAGCAGTTCTTC. Residues: CASSRERGYNEQFF. The V gene is TRBV2, the J gene TRBJ2-1; 8 positions agree with TRBD2. The CDR3 spans 14 residues. Per germline, CDR1 SNHLY and CDR2 FYNNEI. Germline trimming cut 5 bases from V and 4 bases from J; bases unmatched to any gene: 4.

This clone was found a few times. This chain links TRBV10-3 with TRBJ1-6, with a weak D call TRBD1 (6 bases). Deletions cut 3 bases from V and 8 bases from J, with 11 bases between. CDR3 size: 14 residues. The V gene's germline CDR1 is ENHRY and CDR2 SYGVKD. As DNA, the CDR3 is TGTGCCATCAGTGATTACAGGGTTTATTCACCCCTCCACTTT. Its translation: CAISDYRVYSPLHF.

The CDR3 DNA follows: TGTGCCATCGGTCCCTCCTATGGCTACACCTTC. The encoded protein is CAIGPSYGYTF. The chain carries TRBV10-3 and TRBJ1-2; D uncertain. Trimming pared 8 bases from V and 4 bases from J, leaving 8 bases between. CDR1 is ENHRY and CDR2 is SYGVKD in the germline V gene. The CDR3 consists of 11 residues.

V is TRBV30 and J is TRBJ1-1; 7 bases map to TRBD1. The CDR3 covers 13 residues. The germline CDR1 and CDR2 sequences are GTSNPN and SVGIG (reference sequence). V lost 4 bases, J lost 1 base, and 3 bases stayed unmatched. The CDR3 spells CAWMGTANTEAFF. The CDR3 DNA follows: TGTGCCTGGATGGGGACAGCGAACACTGAAGCTTTCTTT.

This clone was recorded a few times. The V call is TRBV10-1, the J call TRBJ1-5; D remains ambiguous. Per the germline V gene, CDR1 is WNHNN and CDR2 is SYGVQD (reference sequence). Trimming took off 3 bases at V and 11 bases at J, with 20 bases between the two ends. The CDR3 is 15 amino acids. CDR3 in DNA: TGCGCCAGCAGTGACCGGACGGACGACCGAAGGACCCAGCATTTT. Its translation is CASSDRTDDRRTQHF.

The chain recombines TRBV15 with TRBJ1-1; tentatively, D is TRBD1 (5 bases). The CDR3 is 14 amino acids. The germline CDR1 and CDR2 sequences are LNHNV and YYDKDF (reference sequence). Trimming cost V 6 bases and J 1 base, with 12 bases left between them. The CDR3 here is CATRGGLGNTEAFF. In nucleotides, the CDR3 is TGTGCCACCAGGGGGGGACTGGGGAACACTGAAGCTTTCTTT.

The chain couples TRBV6-2 or TRBV6-3 to TRBJ2-7, with D unclear. The ends were cut back, 3 bases at V and 1 base at J, with 13 bases in the middle. This CDR3 has 15 residues. The germline V gene has CDR1 MNHEY and CDR2 SVGEGT. In DNA, the CDR3 is TGTGCCAGCAGTTATTATTTTGAGGAGTCCTACGAGCAGTACTTC. It is translated as CASSYYFEESYEQYF.